This T cell receptor beta chain emerged from a study of blood T cell repertoires in COVID-19. In germline, CDR1 is SNHLY, CDR2 FYNNEI. The CDR3 length is 13 residues. Trimming shortened V by 2 bases and J by 11 bases, and 15 bases separated the two germline ends. Using immunoSEQ multiplex PCR, the repertoire was profiled, and TCRdb retains in-frame clones only, with some absent. The table shows more than 200,000 clones, with roughly 91% occurring only once. The source material was PBMCs or T cells enriched from blood (not recorded which). The sequence came from a woman aged 25-40 years who had recovered from COVID-19. The chain joins TRBV2 to TRBJ1-1; D unresolved. The CDR3 region has the DNA TGTGCCAGCAGTGAAAGAGCCCCCAATTGGGCTTTCTTT. Translation gives CASSERAPNWAFF.